This T cell receptor beta chain was profiled in a study of T cell changes during pregnancy in multiple sclerosis. Sequencing was performed with immunoSEQ multiplex PCR; in TCRdb, only in-frame clones are kept and a portion is missing. Altogether around 130,000 clones are present, roughly 92% being singletons, with the ten largest covering 6.2%. Trimming cost V 1 base and J 1 base, with 9 bases left between them. The germline CDR1 and CDR2 sequences are SGHTA and FQGTGA. This CDR3 is 15 amino acids long. The TCR comes from a female donor with multiple sclerosis, enrolled in a pregnancy study. This chain uses TRBV7-3 with TRBJ2-3; possibly TRBD2 for D (6 bases). Source: peripheral blood, taken before pregnancy. CDR3 sequence (DNA): TGTGCCAGCAGCTTAAACGGCGGGGGCACAGATACGCAGTATTTT. This sequence encodes CASSLNGGGTDTQYF.